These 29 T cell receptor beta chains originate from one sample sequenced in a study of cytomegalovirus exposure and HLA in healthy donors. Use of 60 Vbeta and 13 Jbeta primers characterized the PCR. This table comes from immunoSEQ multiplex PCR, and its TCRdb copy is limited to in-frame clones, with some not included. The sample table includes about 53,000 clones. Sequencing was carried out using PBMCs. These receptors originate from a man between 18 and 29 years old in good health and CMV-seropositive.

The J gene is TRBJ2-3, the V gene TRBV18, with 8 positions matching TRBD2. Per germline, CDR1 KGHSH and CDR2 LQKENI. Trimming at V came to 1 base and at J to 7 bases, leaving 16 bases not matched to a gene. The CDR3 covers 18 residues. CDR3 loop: CASSPRGQREWGKNTQYF. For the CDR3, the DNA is TGTGCCAGCTCACCACGCGGCCAGCGGGAGTGGGGGAAAAATACGCAGTATTTT. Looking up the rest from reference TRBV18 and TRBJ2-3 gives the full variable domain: NAGVMQNPRHLVRRRGQEARLRCSPMKGHSHVYWYRQLPEEGLKFMVYLQKENIIDESGMPKERFSAEFPKEGPSILRIQQVVRGDSAAYFCASSPRGQREWGKNTQYFGPGTRLTVL.

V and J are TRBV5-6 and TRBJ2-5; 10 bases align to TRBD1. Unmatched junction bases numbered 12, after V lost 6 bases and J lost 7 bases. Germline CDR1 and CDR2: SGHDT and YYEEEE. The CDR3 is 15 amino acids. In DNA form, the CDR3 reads TGTGCCAGCATTTTAGCGGGACGGACAGGGGGGACCCAGTACTTC. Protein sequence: CASILAGRTGGTQYF.

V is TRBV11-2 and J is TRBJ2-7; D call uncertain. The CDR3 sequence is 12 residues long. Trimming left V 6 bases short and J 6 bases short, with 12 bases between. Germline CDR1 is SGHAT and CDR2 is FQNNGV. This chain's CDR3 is CASSPSTGEQYF. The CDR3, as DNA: TGTGCCAGCAGTCCTTCCACGGGCGAGCAGTACTTC.

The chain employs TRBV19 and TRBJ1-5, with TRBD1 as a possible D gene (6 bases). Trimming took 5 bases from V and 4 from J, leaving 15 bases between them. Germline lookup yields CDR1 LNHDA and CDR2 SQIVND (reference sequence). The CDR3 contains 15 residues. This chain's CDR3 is CASSPQGSVNQPQHF. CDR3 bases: TGTGCCAGTAGTCCACAGGGCTCGGTAAATCAGCCCCAGCATTTT.

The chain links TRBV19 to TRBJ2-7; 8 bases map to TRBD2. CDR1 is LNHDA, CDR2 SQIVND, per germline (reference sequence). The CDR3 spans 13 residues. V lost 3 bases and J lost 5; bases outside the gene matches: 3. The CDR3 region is CASSIGGRNEQYF. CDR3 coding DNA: TGTGCCAGTAGTATTGGCGGGAGGAACGAGCAGTACTTC.

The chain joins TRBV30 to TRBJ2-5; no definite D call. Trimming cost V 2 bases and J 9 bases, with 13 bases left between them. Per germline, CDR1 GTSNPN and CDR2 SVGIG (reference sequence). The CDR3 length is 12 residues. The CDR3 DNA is TGTGCCTGGAGTACTCCCTCATCCCCCCAGTACTTC. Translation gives CAWSTPSSPQYF.

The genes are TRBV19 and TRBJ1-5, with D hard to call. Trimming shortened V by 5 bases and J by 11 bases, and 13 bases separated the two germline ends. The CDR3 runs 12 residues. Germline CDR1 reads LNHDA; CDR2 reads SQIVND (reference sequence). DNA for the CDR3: TGTGCCAGTAGTTCCCGGGAGCAGACCCAGCATTTT. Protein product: CASSSREQTQHF.

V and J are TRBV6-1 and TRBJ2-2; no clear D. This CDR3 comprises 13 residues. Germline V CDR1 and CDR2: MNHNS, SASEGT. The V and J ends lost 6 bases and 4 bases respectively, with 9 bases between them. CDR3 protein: CASSPMSTGELFF. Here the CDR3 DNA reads TGTGCCAGCAGCCCCATGTCCACCGGGGAGCTGTTTTTT.

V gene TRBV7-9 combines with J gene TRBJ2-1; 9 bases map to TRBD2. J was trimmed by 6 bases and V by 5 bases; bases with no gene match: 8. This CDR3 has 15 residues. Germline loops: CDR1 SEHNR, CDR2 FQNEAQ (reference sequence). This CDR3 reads CASSRGLAGTNEQFF. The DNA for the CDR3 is TGTGCCAGCAGCCGAGGGCTAGCGGGAACCAATGAGCAGTTCTTC.

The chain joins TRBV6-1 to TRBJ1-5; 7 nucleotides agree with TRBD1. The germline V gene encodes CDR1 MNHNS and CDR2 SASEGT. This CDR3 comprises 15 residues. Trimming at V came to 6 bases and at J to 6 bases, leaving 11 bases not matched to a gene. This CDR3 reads CASSPRGRLGQPQHF. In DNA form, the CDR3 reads TGTGCCAGCAGCCCCAGGGGGAGGCTCGGTCAGCCCCAGCATTTT.

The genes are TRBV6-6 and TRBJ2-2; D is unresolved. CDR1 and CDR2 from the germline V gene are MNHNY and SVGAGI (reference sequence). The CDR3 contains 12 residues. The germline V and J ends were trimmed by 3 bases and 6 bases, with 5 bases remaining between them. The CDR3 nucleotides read TGTGCCAGCAGTTATAATGCCGGGGAGCTGTTTTTT. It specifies CASSYNAGELFF.

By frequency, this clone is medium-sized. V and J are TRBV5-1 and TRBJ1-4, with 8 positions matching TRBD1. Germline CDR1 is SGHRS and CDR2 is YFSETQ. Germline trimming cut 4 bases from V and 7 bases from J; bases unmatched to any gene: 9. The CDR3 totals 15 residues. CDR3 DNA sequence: TGCGCCAGCAGCCCCGGACAGGGCGGGGGTGAAAAACTGTTTTTT. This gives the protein CASSPGQGGGEKLFF. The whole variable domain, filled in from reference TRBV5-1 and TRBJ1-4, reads KAGVTQTPRYLIKTRGQQVTLSCSPISGHRSVSWYQQTPGQGLQFLFEYFSETQRNKGNFPGRFSGRQFSNSRSEMNVSTLELGDSALYLCASSPGQGGGEKLFFGSGTQLSVL.

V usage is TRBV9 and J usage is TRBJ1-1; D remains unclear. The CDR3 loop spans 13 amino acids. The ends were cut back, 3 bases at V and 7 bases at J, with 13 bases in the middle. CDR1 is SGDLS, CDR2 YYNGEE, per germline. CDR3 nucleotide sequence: TGTGCCAGCAGCGCTAGCTTATCGAATGAAGCTTTCTTT. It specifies CASSASLSNEAFF.

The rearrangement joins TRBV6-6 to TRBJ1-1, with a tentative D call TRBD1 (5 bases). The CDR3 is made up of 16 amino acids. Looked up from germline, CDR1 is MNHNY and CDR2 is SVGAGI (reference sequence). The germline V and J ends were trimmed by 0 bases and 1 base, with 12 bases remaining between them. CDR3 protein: CASSYSGRAPNTEAFF. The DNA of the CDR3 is TGTGCCAGCAGTTACTCGGGCAGGGCCCCGAACACTGAAGCTTTCTTT.

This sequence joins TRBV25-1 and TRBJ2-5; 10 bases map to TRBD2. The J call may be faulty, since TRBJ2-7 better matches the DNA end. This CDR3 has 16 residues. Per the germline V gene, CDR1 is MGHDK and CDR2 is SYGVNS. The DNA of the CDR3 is TGTGCCAGCAGTGAAATAGGGACTAGCGCGGCTCACGAGCAGTACTTC. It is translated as CASSEIGTSAAHEQYF.

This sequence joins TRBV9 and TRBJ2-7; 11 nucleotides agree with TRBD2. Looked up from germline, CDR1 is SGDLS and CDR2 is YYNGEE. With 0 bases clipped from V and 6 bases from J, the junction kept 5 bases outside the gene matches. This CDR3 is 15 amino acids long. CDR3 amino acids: CASSVDTSGRSEQYF. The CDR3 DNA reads TGTGCCAGCAGCGTAGACACTAGCGGGAGAAGCGAGCAGTACTTC.

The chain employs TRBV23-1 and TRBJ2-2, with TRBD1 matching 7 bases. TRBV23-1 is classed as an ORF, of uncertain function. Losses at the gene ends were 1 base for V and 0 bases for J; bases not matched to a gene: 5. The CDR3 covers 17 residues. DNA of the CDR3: TGCGCCAGCAGTCAATTGACAGGGCCCGCGAACACCGGGGAGCTGTTTTTT. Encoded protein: CASSQLTGPANTGELFF.

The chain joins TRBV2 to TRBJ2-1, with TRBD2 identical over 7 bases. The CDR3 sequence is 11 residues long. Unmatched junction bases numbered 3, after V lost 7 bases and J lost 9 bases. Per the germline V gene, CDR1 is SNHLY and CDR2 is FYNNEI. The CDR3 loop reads CASKASGEQFF. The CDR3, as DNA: TGTGCCAGCAAGGCTAGCGGTGAGCAGTTCTTC.

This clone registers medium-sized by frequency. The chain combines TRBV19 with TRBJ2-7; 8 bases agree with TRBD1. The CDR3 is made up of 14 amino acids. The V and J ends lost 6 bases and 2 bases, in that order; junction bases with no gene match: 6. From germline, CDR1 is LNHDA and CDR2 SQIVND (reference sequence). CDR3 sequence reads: CASRDRTGTYEQYF. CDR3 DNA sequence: TGTGCCAGTAGAGACAGGACAGGGACCTACGAGCAGTACTTC.

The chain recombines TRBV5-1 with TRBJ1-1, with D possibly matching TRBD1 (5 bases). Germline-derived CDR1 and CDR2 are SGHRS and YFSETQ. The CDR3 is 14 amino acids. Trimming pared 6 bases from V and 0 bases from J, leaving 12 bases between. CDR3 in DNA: TGCGCCAGCATCGGGGCGGGGCTGAACACTGAAGCTTTCTTT. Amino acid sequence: CASIGAGLNTEAFF.

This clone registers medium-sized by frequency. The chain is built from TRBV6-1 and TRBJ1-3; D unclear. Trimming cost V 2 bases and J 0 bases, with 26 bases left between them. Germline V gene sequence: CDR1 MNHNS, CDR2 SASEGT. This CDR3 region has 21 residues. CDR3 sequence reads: CASSEPPARFAAPSSGNTIYF. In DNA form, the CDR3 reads TGTGCCAGCAGTGAACCCCCGGCCCGGTTTGCGGCGCCTAGCTCTGGAAACACCATATATTTT.

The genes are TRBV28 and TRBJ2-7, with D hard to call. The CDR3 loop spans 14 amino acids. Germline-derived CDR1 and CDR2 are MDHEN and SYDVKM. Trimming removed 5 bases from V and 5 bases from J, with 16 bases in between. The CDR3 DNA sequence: TGTGCCAGCAGTCGGTCAGGAAGGCTCGACGAGCAGTACTTC. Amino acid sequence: CASSRSGRLDEQYF.

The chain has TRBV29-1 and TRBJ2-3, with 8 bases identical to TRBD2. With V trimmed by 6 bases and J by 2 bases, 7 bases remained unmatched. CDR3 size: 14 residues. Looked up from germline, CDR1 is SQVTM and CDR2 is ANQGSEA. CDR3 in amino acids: CSVFSGVLTDTQYF. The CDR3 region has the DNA TGCAGCGTCTTTAGCGGGGTTCTCACAGATACGCAGTATTTT.

In DNA form, the CDR3 reads TGTGCCAGCAGCTCGACGACTTGGGAGTACGAGCAGTACTTC. It yields the protein CASSSTTWEYEQYF. The chain has TRBV7-9 and TRBJ2-7, with D maybe TRBD2 (5 bases). V was shortened by 4 bases and J by 4 bases, with 14 bases between the two germline ends. Germline CDR1 reads SEHNR; CDR2 reads FQNEAQ (reference sequence). This CDR3 region has 14 residues. The full variable domain, with the rest looked up from reference TRBV7-9 and TRBJ2-7, is DTGVSQNPRHKITKRGQNVTFRCDPISEHNRLYWYRQTLGQGPEFLTYFQNEAQLEKSRLLSDRFSAERPKGSFSTLEIQRTEQGDSAMYLCASSSTTWEYEQYFGPGTRLTVT.

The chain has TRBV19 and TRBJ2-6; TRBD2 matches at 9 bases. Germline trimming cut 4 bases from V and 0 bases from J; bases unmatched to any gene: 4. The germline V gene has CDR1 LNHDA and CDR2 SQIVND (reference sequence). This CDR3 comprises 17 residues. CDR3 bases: TGTGCCAGTAGTAGCGGGAGGGCCCTCTCTGGGGCCAACGTCCTGACTTTC. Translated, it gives CASSSGRALSGANVLTF.

The CDR3 bases are TGTGCCAGCAGCTTAGGCAGAATGAACACTGAAGCTTTCTTT. Protein: CASSLGRMNTEAFF. The chain joins TRBV11-3 to TRBJ1-1; D gene ambiguous. V was pared by 1 base and J by 0 bases, with 6 bases between. Per the germline V gene, CDR1 is SGHNT and CDR2 is YENEEA. This CDR3 is built from 14 residues.

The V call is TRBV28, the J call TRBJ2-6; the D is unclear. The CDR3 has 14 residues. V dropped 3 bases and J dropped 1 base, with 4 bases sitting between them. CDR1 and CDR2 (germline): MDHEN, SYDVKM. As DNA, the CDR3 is TGTGCCAGCAGTTTCGGGTCTGGGGCCAACGTCCTGACTTTC. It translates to CASSFGSGANVLTF.

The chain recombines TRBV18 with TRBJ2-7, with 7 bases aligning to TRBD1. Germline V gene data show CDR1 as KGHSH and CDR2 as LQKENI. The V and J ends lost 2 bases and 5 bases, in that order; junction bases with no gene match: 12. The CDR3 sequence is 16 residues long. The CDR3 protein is CASSPNRQGVLDEQYF. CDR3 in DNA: TGTGCCAGCTCACCAAACCGACAGGGCGTTTTGGACGAGCAGTACTTC.

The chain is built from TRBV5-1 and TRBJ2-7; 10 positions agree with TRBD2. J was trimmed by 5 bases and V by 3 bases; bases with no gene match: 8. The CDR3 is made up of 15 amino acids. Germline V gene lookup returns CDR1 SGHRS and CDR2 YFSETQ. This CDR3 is CASSSSSGSVNEQYF. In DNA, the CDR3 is TGCGCCAGCAGCTCGTCTAGCGGGAGCGTTAACGAGCAGTACTTC.